This TCR beta chain was observed in a study of blood T cell repertoires in COVID-19. About the study: The analysed material was cDNA or gDNA that came from T cells, B-cell-depleted T cells, or PBMCs.

Using immunoSEQ multiplex PCR, the repertoire was profiled, and TCRdb retains in-frame clones only, with some absent. Of some 48,000 clones in the sample, 60% to 80% were seen once. V trimming: 3 bases; J trimming: 4 bases; junction bases outside the gene matches: 12. CDR3 length equals 16 residues. The germline V gene has CDR1 MDHEN and CDR2 SYDVKM. Donors were grouped by their self-reported clinical history. The chain carries TRBV28 and TRBJ2-7; 7 nucleotides match TRBD2. The source of this sequence is a woman aged 45-65 years with acute COVID-19. The sequenced sample consisted of PBMCs or T cells enriched from blood (not recorded which). Here the CDR3 DNA reads TGTGCCAGCAGTTTTGGGGGGGAGGCCTCGGCGTACGAGCAGTACTTC. Translated, it gives CASSFGGEASAYEQYF.